The next 28 T cell receptor beta chains were all read from a single sample in a study of shared clonotypes between healthy human individuals. Clones were sequenced by immunoSEQ multiplex PCR, and TCRdb holds only the in-frame ones, with some missing. This table holds about 460,000 clones, approximately 77% found once. What was sequenced was PBMCs. The receptors here all came from a woman between 40 and 55 years old in good health. Some clones in this sample may be carry-over from other donors' samples.

The chain employs TRBV9 and TRBJ2-1; D remains unclear. Germline lookup yields CDR1 SGDLS and CDR2 YYNGEE. The V gene lost 0 bases and the J gene lost 11 bases, with 9 bases spanning the gap. The CDR3 has 12 amino acids. The CDR3 is CASSVATTKQFF. As DNA, the CDR3 is TGTGCCAGCAGCGTAGCTACGACGAAGCAGTTCTTC.

The chain joins TRBV9 to TRBJ2-7; 7 positions match TRBD1. Germline V lookup: CDR1 SGDLS, CDR2 YYNGEE. The CDR3 runs to 14 residues. V lost 3 bases and J lost 2; bases outside the gene matches: 5. The CDR3 region is CASSARDSAYEQYF. CDR3 in DNA: TGTGCCAGCAGCGCCCGGGACAGCGCCTACGAGCAGTACTTC. Complete variable domain (other parts from reference TRBV9 and TRBJ2-7): DSGVTQTPKHLITATGQRVTLRCSPRSGDLSVYWYQQSLDQGLQFLIQYYNGEERAKGNILERFSAQQFPDLHSELNLSSLELGDSALYFCASSARDSAYEQYFGPGTRLTVT.

This clone has just a few counts. Other DNA sequences of this sample code for an identical CDR3. V gene TRBV6-5 combines with J gene TRBJ1-2, with no clear D. The CDR3 has 13 residues. The V gene lost 0 bases and the J gene lost 2 bases, with 4 bases spanning the gap. Looked up from germline, CDR1 is MNHEY and CDR2 is SVGAGI. CDR3 nucleotides: TGTGCCAGCAGTTACTCACAAAACTATGGCTACACCTTC. Translated: CASSYSQNYGYTF.

V and J are TRBV7-2 and TRBJ2-6, with TRBD1 matching over 7 bases. After removal of 1 base from V and 0 bases from J, the junction contained 6 bases not matched to a gene. The CDR3 extends over 18 amino acids. The germline CDR1 and CDR2 sequences are SGHTA and FQGNSA. CDR3 in amino acids: CASSLVGTAPSGANVLTF. The CDR3 DNA sequence: TGTGCCAGCAGCTTAGTGGGGACAGCACCCTCTGGGGCCAACGTCCTGACTTTC.

V and J are TRBV5-1 and TRBJ1-6; TRBD1 agrees at 11 bases. The V gene's germline CDR1 is SGHRS and CDR2 YFSETQ. This CDR3 is built from 16 residues. V lost 4 bases and J lost 7; bases outside the gene matches: 7. The CDR3 bases are TGCGCCAGCAGCCCGACGGGGGACAGGGGGAATTCACCCCTCCACTTT. Translating gives CASSPTGDRGNSPLHF.

Comments on this clone: The identical CDR3 is also encoded by other nucleotide sequences in the sample. The rearrangement joins TRBV7-2 to TRBJ2-3, with a tentative D call TRBD2 (5 bases). Germline V lookup: CDR1 SGHTA, CDR2 FQGNSA. The CDR3 spans 15 residues. Trimming pared 0 bases from V and 0 bases from J, leaving 7 bases between. The chain's CDR3 is CASSLASGSTDTQYF. The DNA of the CDR3 is TGTGCCAGCAGCTTAGCAAGCGGCAGCACAGATACGCAGTATTTT.

The chain carries TRBV7-3 and TRBJ2-6; 7 bases are shared with TRBD1. Germline CDR1 SGHTA, CDR2 FQGTGA. The CDR3 has 15 amino acids. The J segment lost 2 bases and the V segment lost 4 bases, leaving 2 bases of the junction unmatched. The CDR3 DNA follows: TGTGCCAGCAGCTCCGACAGGGCTGGGGCCAACGTCCTGACTTTC. Translation: CASSSDRAGANVLTF.

This clone occurred a few times. This chain joins TRBV5-6 and TRBJ2-5; 11 nucleotides agree with TRBD2. Germline V CDR1 and CDR2: SGHDT, YYEEEE. V trimming: 3 bases; J trimming: 1 base; junction bases outside the gene matches: 5. The CDR3 totals 16 residues. This CDR3 reads CASSSKTSGIQETQYF. The CDR3 region has the DNA TGTGCCAGCAGCTCAAAGACTAGCGGGATCCAAGAGACCCAGTACTTC.

This sequence joins TRBV14 and TRBJ1-3, with D unclear. The CDR3 loop spans 14 amino acids. V was shortened by 3 bases and J by 4 bases, with 10 bases between the two germline ends. CDR1 SGHDN and CDR2 FVKESK come from the germline V gene. The CDR3 region is CASSHYSGGNTIYF. CDR3 in DNA: TGTGCCAGCAGCCACTACTCGGGCGGAAACACCATATATTTT.

V usage is TRBV7-2 and J usage is TRBJ1-2; D not certain. CDR3 length: 13 amino acids. Trimming took off 2 bases at V and 2 bases at J, with 6 bases between the two ends. In germline, CDR1 is SGHTA, CDR2 FQGNSA. The CDR3, as DNA: TGTGCCAGCAGCTTATGGGTGAACTATGGCTACACCTTC. This gives the protein CASSLWVNYGYTF.

This chain uses TRBV9 with TRBJ2-1; 7 positions agree with TRBD2. The CDR3 runs to 15 residues. V shed 0 bases and J 8 bases; nucleotides not matched to a gene: 8. Germline assignment: CDR1 SGDLS and CDR2 YYNGEE. The chain's CDR3 is CASSVGAGTFYEQFF. The CDR3 nucleotides read TGTGCCAGCAGCGTAGGAGCGGGAACTTTTTATGAGCAGTTCTTC.

This clone was counted only a few times. The chain combines TRBV19 with TRBJ1-1; TRBD1 matches at 9 bases. The J segment lost 3 bases and the V segment lost 5 bases, leaving 10 bases of the junction unmatched. Germline V CDR1 and CDR2: LNHDA, SQIVND (reference sequence). The CDR3 is 16 amino acids. The CDR3 is CASSPQQGAGDTEAFF. For the CDR3, the DNA is TGTGCCAGTAGTCCCCAACAGGGGGCAGGAGACACTGAAGCTTTCTTT.

V usage is TRBV6-5 and J usage is TRBJ2-3; 8 bases map to TRBD2. The V gene end was trimmed by 6 bases and the J gene end by 1 base; junction bases not matched to a gene: 0. This CDR3 spans 13 amino acids. Germline V gives CDR1 MNHEY, CDR2 SVGAGI. CDR3 nucleotide sequence: TGTGCCAGCAGGCGGGAGGGCACAGATACGCAGTATTTT. Amino acids: CASRREGTDTQYF.

Comments on this clone: The CDR3 does not close with the conserved phenylalanine or tryptophan, likely indicating a read error. The DNA is omitted, as the CDR3 cannot be located on it reliably, and the CDR3 follows TCRdb's listing. The chain has TRBV7-9 and TRBJ1-3; the table's D gene call, TRBD1, was not cross checked with the DNA. The CDR3 has 13 residues if both end residues are counted. CDR1 is SEHNR, CDR2 FQNEAQ, per germline (reference sequence). CDR3 protein: CASSPPAVDTMYL.

This clone has a single count. V and J are TRBV5-1 and TRBJ2-5; D may be TRBD2 (6 bases). This CDR3 has 14 amino acids. Germline values: CDR1 SGHRS, CDR2 YFSETQ. V dropped 0 bases and J dropped 5 bases, with 11 bases sitting between them. The CDR3 sequence: CASSLGAGRETQYF. CDR3 DNA: TGCGCCAGCAGCTTGGGGGCGGGAAGGGAGACCCAGTACTTC.

The V gene is TRBV9, the J gene TRBJ2-1; a possible D gene is TRBD1 (6 bases). In germline, CDR1 is SGDLS, CDR2 YYNGEE. This CDR3 comprises 15 residues. V was trimmed by 4 bases and J by 2 bases, leaving 13 bases between them. The CDR3 loop reads CASSPAGDAYNEQFF. For the CDR3, the DNA is TGTGCCAGCAGCCCCGCAGGGGATGCCTACAATGAGCAGTTCTTC.

V usage is TRBV4-1 and J usage is TRBJ2-1; the match to TRBD2 covers 8 bases. This CDR3 has 16 amino acids. Trimming removed 3 bases from V and 4 bases from J; junction bases left unmatched: 8. Germline V CDR1 and CDR2: MGHRA, YSYEKL. Here the CDR3 reads CASSHQPTSVYNEQFF. The CDR3 DNA follows: TGCGCCAGCAGCCATCAGCCGACTAGCGTTTACAATGAGCAGTTCTTC.

This chain joins TRBV11-2 and TRBJ2-2; D is ambiguous. The V and J ends lost 0 bases and 6 bases respectively, with 8 bases between them. Germline CDR1 and CDR2: SGHAT and FQNNGV. This CDR3 region has 14 residues. The DNA for the CDR3 is TGTGCCAGCAGCTTAGAGGTCGGAGCCGGGGAGCTGTTTTTT. It is translated as CASSLEVGAGELFF.

The rearrangement joins TRBV19 to TRBJ2-3, with 10 bases matching TRBD2. The V gene's germline CDR1 is LNHDA and CDR2 SQIVND (reference sequence). The CDR3 is 15 residues long. Trimming took 5 bases from V and 3 from J; bases not matched to a gene: 5. This chain's CDR3 is CASSRSGRITDTQYF. The DNA of the CDR3 is TGTGCCAGTAGTCGTAGCGGGAGGATAACAGATACGCAGTATTTT.

This chain links TRBV27 with TRBJ2-2; TRBD2 matches 7 bases. The CDR3 contains 16 residues. J lost 1 base, V lost 7 bases, and 9 bases had no gene match. The germline CDR1 and CDR2 sequences are MNHEY and SMNVEV (reference sequence). CDR3 coding DNA: TGTGCCAGCATAGGGTGGCGGGAGAGGAACACCGGGGAGCTGTTTTTT. Amino acids: CASIGWRERNTGELFF.

Only one count was recorded for this clone. The chain has TRBV30 and TRBJ2-7, with D unresolved. Germline CDR1 reads GTSNPN; CDR2 reads SVGIG (reference sequence). This CDR3 spans 11 amino acids. The V end lost 2 bases, the J end lost 7 bases, and 9 bases lay between the germline ends. As DNA, the CDR3 is TGTGCCTGGAGTCCCGGGCATGAGCAGTACTTC. Protein sequence: CAWSPGHEQYF.

This sequence joins TRBV28 and TRBJ1-1, with D perhaps matching TRBD1 (5 bases). This CDR3 has 14 amino acids. The germline V gene has CDR1 MDHEN and CDR2 SYDVKM. V was trimmed by 6 bases and J by 2 bases, leaving 13 bases between them. CDR3 sequence: CASSWPGGNTEAFF. The DNA of the CDR3 is TGTGCCAGCAGCTGGCCCGGGGGTAACACTGAAGCTTTCTTT. The full variable domain, with the rest looked up from reference TRBV28 and TRBJ1-1, is DVKVTQSSRYLVKRTGEKVFLECVQDMDHENMFWYRQDPGLGLRLIYFSYDVKMKEKGDIPEGYSVSREKKERFSLILESASTNQTSMYLCASSWPGGNTEAFFGQGTRLTVV.

The V gene is TRBV9, the J gene TRBJ2-7, with D maybe TRBD2 (6 bases). Per germline, CDR1 SGDLS and CDR2 YYNGEE. Between the trimmed V and J ends, which lost 4 bases and 0 bases, there was a span of 17 bases. The CDR3 spans 16 residues. The CDR3 sequence: CASSPRAAGNSYEQYF. DNA of the CDR3: TGTGCCAGCAGCCCCCGTGCTGCGGGGAACTCCTACGAGCAGTACTTC.

This clone came up many times. V usage is TRBV5-1 and J usage is TRBJ2-3; possibly TRBD2 for D (5 bases). From germline, CDR1 is SGHRS and CDR2 YFSETQ. V was shortened by 1 base and J by 0 bases, with 27 bases between the two germline ends. This CDR3 comprises 21 residues. CDR3 amino acids: CASSLKGLARWSSRSTDTQYF. Here the CDR3 DNA reads TGCGCCAGCAGCTTGAAAGGGCTAGCTAGGTGGTCCTCCCGCAGCACAGATACGCAGTATTTT.

V usage is TRBV19 and J usage is TRBJ2-6; D is perhaps TRBD1 (6 bases). This CDR3 is 15 amino acids long. Trimming cost V 6 bases and J 0 bases, with 9 bases left between them. CDR1 LNHDA and CDR2 SQIVND come from the germline V gene (reference sequence). The CDR3 nucleotides are TGTGCCAGTAGCCCGACAGGCTCTGGGGCCAACGTCCTGACTTTC. Translating it yields CASSPTGSGANVLTF.

The chain combines TRBV2 with TRBJ1-5; D possibly corresponds to TRBD1 (6 bases). Deletions cut 3 bases from V and 6 bases from J, with 15 bases between. Germline CDR1 SNHLY, CDR2 FYNNEI. The CDR3 sequence is 15 residues long. CDR3: CASSEDSRMTQPQHF. The DNA of the CDR3 is TGTGCCAGCAGTGAGGACAGTCGGATGACTCAGCCCCAGCATTTT.

The chain has TRBV2 and TRBJ1-2, with 12 positions matching TRBD1. The CDR3 has 14 residues. V lost 3 bases to trimming and J lost 7 bases; unmatched junction nucleotides: 3. The germline CDR1 and CDR2 sequences are SNHLY and FYNNEI. CDR3 sequence reads: CASSDRDRGLGYTF. The CDR3 DNA sequence: TGTGCCAGCAGTGATAGGGACAGGGGGCTTGGCTACACCTTC.

With regard to this clone: Other nucleotide sequences in the sample specify the same CDR3. The chain carries TRBV4-2 and TRBJ2-5; 14 bases line up with TRBD2. Germline V gene data show CDR1 as LGHNA and CDR2 as YNFKEQ. The CDR3 sequence is 15 residues long. The V segment lost 4 bases and the J segment 5 bases; nucleotides outside the gene matches: 3. The CDR3 loop reads CASSPGLAGGETQYF. As DNA, the CDR3 is TGTGCCAGCAGCCCCGGACTAGCGGGAGGTGAGACCCAGTACTTC.